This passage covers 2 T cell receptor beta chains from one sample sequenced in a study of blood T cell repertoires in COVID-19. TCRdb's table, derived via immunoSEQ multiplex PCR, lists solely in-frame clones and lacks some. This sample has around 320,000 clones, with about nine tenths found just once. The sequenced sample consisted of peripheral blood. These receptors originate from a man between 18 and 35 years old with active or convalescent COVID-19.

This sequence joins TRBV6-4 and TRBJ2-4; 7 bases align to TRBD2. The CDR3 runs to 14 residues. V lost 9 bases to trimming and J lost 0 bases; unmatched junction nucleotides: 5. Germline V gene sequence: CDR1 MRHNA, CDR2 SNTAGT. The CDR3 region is CARRREIAKNIQYF. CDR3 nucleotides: TGTGCCAGACGGCGGGAGATAGCCAAAAACATTCAGTACTTC.

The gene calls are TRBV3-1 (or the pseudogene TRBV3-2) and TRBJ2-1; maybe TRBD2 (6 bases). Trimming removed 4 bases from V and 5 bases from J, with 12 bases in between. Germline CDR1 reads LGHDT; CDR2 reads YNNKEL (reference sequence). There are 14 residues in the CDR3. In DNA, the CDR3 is TGTGCCAGCAGCCCTCTAGCGAAAAACAATGAGCAGTTCTTC. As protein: CASSPLAKNNEQFF.